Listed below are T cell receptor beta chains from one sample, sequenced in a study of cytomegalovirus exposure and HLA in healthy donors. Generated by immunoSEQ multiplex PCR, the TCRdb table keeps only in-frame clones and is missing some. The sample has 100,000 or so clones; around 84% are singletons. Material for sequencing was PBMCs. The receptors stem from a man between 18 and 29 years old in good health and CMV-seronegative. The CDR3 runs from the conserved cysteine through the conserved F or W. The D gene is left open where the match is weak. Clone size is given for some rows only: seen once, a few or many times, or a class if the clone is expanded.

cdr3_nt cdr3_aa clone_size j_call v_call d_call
TGTGCCAGCAGCCCTGGACTCCCAGGTCGAAATAGGGTCCCCTACGAGCAGTACTTC CASSPGLPGRNRVPYEQYF once TRBJ2-7 TRBV7-9 NA
TGCAGCGTTGAAGGAGGACAGGGGAACACTGAAGCTTTCTTT CSVEGGQGNTEAFF NA TRBJ1-1 TRBV29-1 TRBD1
TGTGCCAGCAGTCCGGGACTAGCGCCAACCGGGGAGCTGTTTTTT CASSPGLAPTGELFF NA TRBJ2-2 TRBV6-6 TRBD2
TGTGCCAGCAGCAGGGGCCATAGCTACGAGCAGTACTTC CASSRGHSYEQYF few TRBJ2-7 TRBV7-8 NA
TGTGCCAGCAGTTCGTACGGGACAGGGAGCTATGGCTACACCTTC CASSSYGTGSYGYTF NA TRBJ1-2 TRBV27 TRBD1
TGTGCCAGCACTACAGGGTCCACCTACGAGCAGTACTTC CASTTGSTYEQYF once TRBJ2-7 TRBV6-1 NA
TGTGCTAGCAGCTCTCCCACAGGGATCACTGAAGCTTTCTTT CASSSPTGITEAFF NA TRBJ1-1 TRBV7-7 NA
TGTGCCAGCAGTTACGAGCCCGGGAACACTGAAGCTTTCTTT CASSYEPGNTEAFF NA TRBJ1-1 TRBV6-5 NA
TGTGCCAGCAGCGTAGGGGACAGGGTCGGCTATGGCTACACCTTC CASSVGDRVGYGYTF NA TRBJ1-2 TRBV9 TRBD1
TGCGCCAGCAGGGCGAGGCAGGGCCCCTACGAGCAGTACTTC CASRARQGPYEQYF NA TRBJ2-7 TRBV5-1 NA
TGTGCCAGCAGCCGACAGGGTAATTCTGGAAACACCATATATTTT CASSRQGNSGNTIYF NA TRBJ1-3 TRBV6-1 TRBD1
TGTGCCAGCACTAGCGGTACGTACGAGCAGTACTTC CASTSGTYEQYF NA TRBJ2-7 TRBV28 TRBD2
TGTGCCAGTAGTATAGGGAGGGGGCAAGCTTTCTTT CASSIGRGQAFF NA TRBJ1-1 TRBV19 TRBD1
TGTGCCAGCGGAAGAGGGACAGGGGGCGGTGGCTACACCTTC CASGRGTGGGGYTF NA TRBJ1-2 TRBV27 TRBD1
TGCAGCGTTGTAGTAGCGGGAGTAACAGATACGCAGTATTTT CSVVVAGVTDTQYF NA TRBJ2-3 TRBV29-1 TRBD2
TGTGCCAGCAGCGCGGGACAGGGGATTTCACCCCTCCACTTT CASSAGQGISPLHF NA TRBJ1-6 TRBV9 TRBD1
TGTGCCAGCAGCTTTCTCCAGGGGGTCGGCTACACCTTC CASSFLQGVGYTF once TRBJ1-2 TRBV7-8 TRBD1
TGTGCCAGCAGTGAAGCTAGCGGGAGCTCCTACGAGCAGTACTTC CASSEASGSSYEQYF NA TRBJ2-7 TRBV6-1 TRBD2
TGTGCCACCAGCAGAGATGTCGGACACGCGAACAGACTGAACACTGAAGCTTTCTTT CATSRDVGHANRLNTEAFF once TRBJ1-1 TRBV15 NA
TGTGCCTGGAGTCCCCAGGTTGGGTATGGCTACACCTTC CAWSPQVGYGYTF NA TRBJ1-2 TRBV30 NA
TGTGCCAGTATCTCTCGCGGGAGGTTTAGCACAGATACGCAGTATTTT CASISRGRFSTDTQYF once TRBJ2-3 TRBV19 TRBD2
TGCGCCAGCAGCCCTCACCCTCCGGGTGGCACCGGGGAGCTGTTTTTT CASSPHPPGGTGELFF NA TRBJ2-2 TRBV5-1 NA
TGTGCCAGCAGCACCTACGGACAGGGGAACACTGAAGCTTTCTTT CASSTYGQGNTEAFF few TRBJ1-1 TRBV7-9 TRBD1
TGTGCCAGCAGTGATCAAGGGGTCGGCACAGATACGCAGTATTTT CASSDQGVGTDTQYF NA TRBJ2-3 TRBV2 NA
TGTGCCAGCAGTTTATCCCACCTCAGGGGTAGGATCACTGAAGCTTTCTTT CASSLSHLRGRITEAFF NA TRBJ1-1 TRBV27 NA
TGTGCCAGCAGTGAAACGGGTTATAGCAATCAGCCCCAGCATTTT CASSETGYSNQPQHF NA TRBJ1-5 TRBV6-4 NA
TGTGCCAGCAGTTCCCTGGGGGGTAGGACCACTGAAGCTTTCTTT CASSSLGGRTTEAFF once TRBJ1-1 TRBV27 NA
TGTGCCAGCAGCATCTACAGGGTTGGCTATGGCTACACCTTC CASSIYRVGYGYTF NA TRBJ1-2 TRBV7-9 NA
TGCGCCAGCAGCTTGCGCGGGTCCTACGAGCAGTACTTC CASSLRGSYEQYF NA TRBJ2-7 TRBV5-1 NA
TGTGCCAGCAGCTCCCCGTTCGGGGGACAGGGGAACTCTGAGCAGTTCTTC CASSSPFGGQGNSEQFF NA TRBJ2-1 TRBV7-2 TRBD1
TGCGCCAGCAGCCAAGGGCAGAATAGCAATCAGCCCCAGCATTTT CASSQGQNSNQPQHF NA TRBJ1-5 TRBV4-1 NA
TGCGCCAGCAGCCCAACTACTATCTCCTACGAGCAGTACTTC CASSPTTISYEQYF NA TRBJ2-7 TRBV4-1 NA
TGTGCCAGCACCGCATCCGGGACAGCGATGGTTAACTATGGCTACACCTTC CASTASGTAMVNYGYTF NA TRBJ1-2 TRBV9 TRBD1
TGTGCCAGCAGCAAAACTAGCGGGGCGAACACCGGGGAGCTGTTTTTT CASSKTSGANTGELFF NA TRBJ2-2 TRBV7-9 TRBD2
TGTGCCAGCAGTTCTGACAGATACGGCTACACCTTC CASSSDRYGYTF NA TRBJ1-2 TRBV2 NA
TGTGCCAGCAGAACCCCGGCACAGTATGGCTACACCTTC CASRTPAQYGYTF NA TRBJ1-2 TRBV6-1 NA
TGTGCCAGCAGGGAACAGGTTTCCCTAACTCCCGGGAGTAATTCACCCCTCCACTTT CASREQVSLTPGSNSPLHF NA TRBJ1-6 TRBV27 NA
TGTGCCAGCAGCGTAGCTACGCGGGAGGGGGGCAACGAGCAGTACTTC CASSVATREGGNEQYF NA TRBJ2-7 TRBV9 TRBD2
TGCGCCAGCAGCCACCCCGTCGGGGGGCTGGGGGAATATGGCTACACCTTC CASSHPVGGLGEYGYTF NA TRBJ1-2 TRBV4-1 NA
TGCGCCAGCAGCCAAGGAGCAGGGGAGCAGTACTTC CASSQGAGEQYF NA TRBJ2-7 TRBV4-1 NA
TGTGCCAGCAGTGAGATGAGGGGGGGGATGACTTTCTTT CASSEMRGGMTFF once TRBJ1-1 TRBV25-1 NA
TGCGCCAGCGCCTACAGGGAGAACACTGAAGCTTTCTTT CASAYRENTEAFF NA TRBJ1-1 TRBV5-1 NA
TGCGCCAGCAGTGGGGCAGGTAGGACTGAAGCTTTCTTT CASSGAGRTEAFF NA TRBJ1-1 TRBV10-2 NA
TGTGCCAGCAGTTTAACAGGGGTATCAAGGAATCAGCCCCAGCATTTT CASSLTGVSRNQPQHF NA TRBJ1-5 TRBV28 TRBD1
TGTGCCAGCCCAGCCGGACAGGTTACCTACGAGCAGTACTTC CASPAGQVTYEQYF NA TRBJ2-7 TRBV6-1 TRBD1
TGTGCCAGCTCACCGGGACAGGGATCCTACGAGCAGTACTTC CASSPGQGSYEQYF NA TRBJ2-7 TRBV18 TRBD1
TGCGCCACCCGCGCGGAGGCGGACAGGGTCACCGGGGAGCTGTTTTTT CATRAEADRVTGELFF NA TRBJ2-2 TRBV5-1 TRBD1
TGCGCCAGCAGCCTGGGGACAGGGGGTACTGAAGCTTTCTTT CASSLGTGGTEAFF NA TRBJ1-1 TRBV5-1 TRBD1
TGTGCCAGCAGTTCCACAGGGGTTGGGACTGAAGCTTTCTTT CASSSTGVGTEAFF NA TRBJ1-1 TRBV28 TRBD1
TGTGCCAGCAGCCCACAGCGGTACACTGAAGCTTTCTTT CASSPQRYTEAFF few TRBJ1-1 TRBV7-2 NA
TGCGCCAGCAGCCAAGTGGCGGGCAACTATGGCTACACCTTC CASSQVAGNYGYTF NA TRBJ1-2 TRBV4-1 NA
TGTGCCAGCAGTATCCCCGGGACAGGGTACACTGAAGCTTTCTTT CASSIPGTGYTEAFF NA TRBJ1-1 TRBV6-5 TRBD1
TGTGCCAGCAGTTACTCCGGACAGCGTACCTACGAGCAGTACTTC CASSYSGQRTYEQYF NA TRBJ2-7 TRBV6-6 NA
TGCGCCAGCAGCCAAGACCCACGGGGGCGGGGGGGATCGAACACCGGGGAGCTGTTTTTT CASSQDPRGRGGSNTGELFF NA TRBJ2-2 TRBV4-1 TRBD2
TGTGCCAGCAGCTGGACCGGGGTGAACACTGAAGCTTTCTTT CASSWTGVNTEAFF NA TRBJ1-1 TRBV5-8 NA